These T cell receptor beta chains were read from a single sample in a study of cytomegalovirus exposure and HLA in healthy donors. Libraries were prepared by immunoSEQ multiplex PCR; TCRdb keeps only in-frame clonotypes and omits some of them. The sample has roughly 120,000 clones, 86% seen once. What was sequenced was PBMCs. These receptors came from a man aged 18 to 35 in good health and CMV-seronegative. CDR3s include the opening cysteine and the closing phenylalanine or tryptophan. Fields, in order: J gene, clone size, V gene, D gene, CDR3 protein, CDR3 DNA. D genes are given only for firm matches. Size is stated for part of the rows, as once, few or many counts, or as a class when the clone is expanded.

J: TRBJ2-3
size: NA
V: TRBV5-1
D: TRBD2
CDR3: CASSLEVAGGTDTQYF
DNA: TGCGCCAGCAGCTTGGAAGTAGCGGGGGGGACAGATACGCAGTATTTT

J: TRBJ1-2
size: NA
V: TRBV30
D: NA
CDR3: CAWTSVVGPNYGYTF
DNA: TGTGCCTGGACCTCAGTCGTGGGGCCTAACTATGGCTACACCTTC

J: TRBJ2-3
size: NA
V: TRBV30
D: NA
CDR3: CAWGLSTDTQYF
DNA: TGTGCCTGGGGACTGAGCACAGATACGCAGTATTTT

J: TRBJ2-3
size: NA
V: TRBV5-1
D: TRBD2
CDR3: CASSLRTSGYTDTQYF
DNA: TGCGCCAGCAGCCTCCGGACTAGCGGCTACACAGATACGCAGTATTTT

J: TRBJ2-2
size: NA
V: TRBV15
D: TRBD1
CDR3: CATRGGWNTGELFF
DNA: TGTGCCACCCGAGGGGGCTGGAACACCGGGGAGCTGTTTTTT

J: TRBJ2-3
size: NA
V: TRBV6-5
D: TRBD2
CDR3: CASSFSSGGLDTQYF
DNA: TGTGCCAGCAGTTTTTCTAGCGGGGGGCTAGATACGCAGTATTTT

J: TRBJ1-4
size: once
V: TRBV27
D: TRBD1
CDR3: CASSSLRGRGQGKLFF
DNA: TGTGCCAGCAGTTCTCTCAGAGGACGGGGACAGGGAAAACTGTTTTTT

J: TRBJ2-3
size: NA
V: TRBV7-8
D: TRBD2
CDR3: CASSPSGGTSTDTQYF
DNA: TGTGCCAGCAGCCCTTCGGGAGGGACTAGCACAGATACGCAGTATTTT

J: TRBJ2-1
size: few
V: TRBV4-1
D: NA
CDR3: CASSQGEVDGKTFDEQFF
DNA: TGCGCCAGCAGCCAAGGGGAGGTCGACGGGAAAACTTTTGATGAGCAGTTCTTC

J: TRBJ1-1
size: NA
V: TRBV27
D: NA
CDR3: CASRTASNTEAFF
DNA: TGTGCCAGCAGGACAGCCTCCAACACTGAAGCTTTCTTT

J: TRBJ1-1
size: NA
V: TRBV6-1
D: NA
CDR3: CASSERQLNTEAFF
DNA: TGTGCCAGCAGTGAACGTCAGTTGAACACTGAAGCTTTCTTT

J: TRBJ1-1
size: few
V: TRBV6-5
D: TRBD1
CDR3: CASRPTGATEAFF
DNA: TGTGCCAGCAGGCCGACAGGGGCCACTGAAGCTTTCTTT

J: TRBJ2-7
size: NA
V: TRBV5-4
D: TRBD2
CDR3: CASSSGLAGLYEQYF
DNA: TGTGCCAGCAGCTCGGGACTAGCGGGATTATACGAGCAGTACTTC

J: TRBJ2-2
size: NA
V: TRBV5-1
D: TRBD2
CDR3: CASSLSGGAAGELFF
DNA: TGCGCCAGCAGCTTATCGGGGGGGGCCGCCGGGGAGCTGTTTTTT

J: TRBJ2-7
size: NA
V: TRBV5-1
D: TRBD1
CDR3: CASSLTGGHEQYF
DNA: TGCGCCAGCAGCCTGACAGGGGGCCACGAGCAGTACTTC

J: TRBJ1-1
size: NA
V: TRBV27
D: NA
CDR3: CASSLSLRTEAFF
DNA: TGTGCCAGCAGTTTATCCCTTAGAACTGAAGCTTTCTTT

J: TRBJ1-1
size: NA
V: TRBV2
D: NA
CDR3: CASSEALLDSMNTEAFF
DNA: TGTGCCAGCAGTGAAGCGCTTCTGGACAGCATGAACACTGAAGCTTTCTTT

J: TRBJ2-1
size: NA
V: TRBV30
D: NA
CDR3: CAWTGLFSYNEQFF
DNA: TGTGCCTGGACTGGCCTTTTCTCCTACAATGAGCAGTTCTTC

J: TRBJ1-1
size: NA
V: TRBV30
D: NA
CDR3: CAWNGQGGNTEAFF
DNA: TGTGCCTGGAATGGTCAGGGTGGGAACACTGAAGCTTTCTTT

J: TRBJ2-2
size: NA
V: TRBV21-1
D: NA
CDR3: CASSKASKPEVQTVRAGELFF
DNA: TGTGCCAGCAGCAAAGCAAGTAAGCCAGAAGTGCAGACAGTTAGGGCCGGGGAGCTGTTTTTT

J: TRBJ1-5
size: NA
V: TRBV5-6
D: NA
CDR3: CASSLFYSIAAQPQHF
DNA: TGTGCCAGCAGCTTGTTCTACTCCATCGCGGCTCAGCCCCAGCATTTT

J: TRBJ1-5
size: NA
V: TRBV6-5
D: TRBD1
CDR3: CASRNGQGARQPQHF
DNA: TGTGCCAGCAGAAATGGACAGGGGGCTCGTCAGCCCCAGCATTTT

J: TRBJ1-1
size: NA
V: TRBV18
D: NA
CDR3: CASSPGVRSREDTEAFF
DNA: TGTGCCAGCTCACCAGGGGTCAGGAGCAGGGAGGACACTGAAGCTTTCTTT

J: TRBJ1-1
size: NA
V: TRBV7-8
D: TRBD1
CDR3: CASSSRGQMNTEAFF
DNA: TGTGCCAGCAGCTCTAGGGGACAGATGAACACTGAAGCTTTCTTT

J: TRBJ1-2
size: NA
V: TRBV5-4
D: NA
CDR3: CASSLREGYTF
DNA: TGTGCCAGCAGCTTGCGGGAGGGCTACACCTTC